This T cell receptor (beta chain) was sequenced in a study of T cells in Graves' hyperthyroidism and ophthalmopathy. Study-level findings and limits: Blood also carried most thyroid clonotypes expanded above 0.001. The authors' 13 V-J model separated ophthalmopathy from stable hyperthyroidism.

Amplified TCR beta CDR3 regions came from RNA transcripts. Using the HTBI primer set, a first-round RT-PCR was run on the TCR CDR3. TCRdb reanalysed the multiplex PCR reads using MiXCR and keeps one entry per CDR3 protein. The sample records over 300,000 distinct CDR3 sequences, about 14% being singletons. With regard to this clonotype: Its antigen is unidentified.

This CDR3 contains 14 residues. CDR1 and CDR2 (germline): SGDLS, YYNGEE. V was cut by 2 bases and J by 4 bases, with 11 bases left in between. Used for diagnoses were clinical symptoms, serum thyroxine and TRAb, thyroid ultrasound and orbital computed tomography. An approximately 10 ml volume of fresh peripheral blood provided the PBMCs. Sequencing used blood. This sequence originates from a woman between 55 and 75 years old with Graves' hyperthyroidism. This chain links TRBV9 with TRBJ2-3; TRBD2 is a possible D gene (6 bases). CDR3 loop: CASSVTSLADTQYF. The CDR3 DNA reads TGTGCCAGCAGCGTGACTAGTCTCGCAGATACGCAGTATTTT.